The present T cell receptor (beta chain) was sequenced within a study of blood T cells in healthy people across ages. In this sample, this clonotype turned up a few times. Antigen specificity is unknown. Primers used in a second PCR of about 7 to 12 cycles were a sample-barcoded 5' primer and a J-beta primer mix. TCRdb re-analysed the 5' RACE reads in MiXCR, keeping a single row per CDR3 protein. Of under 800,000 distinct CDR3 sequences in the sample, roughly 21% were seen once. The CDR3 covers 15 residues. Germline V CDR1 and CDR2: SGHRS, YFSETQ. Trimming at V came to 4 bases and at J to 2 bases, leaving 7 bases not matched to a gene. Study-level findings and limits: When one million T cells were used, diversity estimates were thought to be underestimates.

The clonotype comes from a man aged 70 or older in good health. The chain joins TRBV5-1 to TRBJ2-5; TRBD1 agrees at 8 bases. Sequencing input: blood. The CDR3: CASSDGQGRQETQYF. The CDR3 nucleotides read TGCGCCAGCAGCGATGGACAGGGACGACAAGAGACCCAGTACTTC.